Below are 14 T cell receptor beta chains sequenced from a single sample in a study of early T cells in non-severe SARS-CoV-2 infection. One entry per CDR3 protein results from TCRdb running MiXCR on the 5' RACE reads. The sample lists roughly 69,000 distinct CDR3 sequences; 8.8% were seen once. Material: whole blood, obtained at baseline. The receptor source for this set is an adult who was a healthcare worker with PCR-confirmed SARS-CoV-2 infection or an uninfected control (not recorded which).

This clonotype was recorded at least ten times. V usage is TRBV7-2 and J usage is TRBJ2-3; a possible D gene is TRBD2 (5 bases). This CDR3 spans 13 amino acids. Trimming cost V 5 bases and J 7 bases, with 13 bases left between them. Germline V gives CDR1 SGHTA, CDR2 FQGNSA. Here the CDR3 DNA reads TGTGCCAGCAGCCTATACCGGGGAAATACGCAGTATTTT. This sequence encodes CASSLYRGNTQYF.

This clonotype has just a few counts. The chain couples TRBV20-1 to TRBJ2-3, with TRBD2 identical over 12 bases. Germline CDR1 reads DFQATT; CDR2 reads SNEGSKA (reference sequence). V lost 1 base and J lost 2; bases outside the gene matches: 7. This CDR3 is 17 amino acids long. The CDR3 protein is CSARGGGLAGITDTQYF. The CDR3 region has the DNA TGCAGTGCTAGAGGGGGAGGACTAGCGGGGATCACAGATACGCAGTATTTT.

The J gene is TRBJ2-1, the V gene TRBV19; 8 nucleotides agree with TRBD1. Germline V CDR1 and CDR2: LNHDA, SQIVND (reference sequence). V lost 2 bases and J lost 3; bases outside the gene matches: 0. The CDR3 runs 14 residues. As DNA, the CDR3 is TGTGCCAGTAGTATAACAGGGGGCTACAATGAGCAGTTCTTC. This translates into CASSITGGYNEQFF. Full variable domain (missing parts from reference TRBV19 and TRBJ2-1): DGGITQSPKYLFRKEGQNVTLSCEQNLNHDAMYWYRQDPGQGLRLIYYSQIVNDFQKGDIAEGYSVSREKKESFPLTVTSAQKNPTAFYLCASSITGGYNEQFFGPGTRLTVL.

This clonotype was counted ten times or more. CDR3 sequence: CASSQVGVPYEQYF. Here the CDR3 DNA reads TGTGCCAGCAGCCAAGTAGGTGTCCCCTACGAGCAGTACTTC. This sequence joins TRBV3-1 and TRBJ2-7; D gene ambiguous. The germline V gene has CDR1 LGHDT and CDR2 YNNKEL (reference sequence). V lost 1 base and J 2 bases, leaving 9 bases between the germline ends. The CDR3 has 14 residues.

This clonotype was seen a handful of times. The V gene is TRBV20-1, the J gene TRBJ2-1; D unresolved. The V end was cut by 7 bases, the J end by 8 bases, with 18 bases between. Germline assignment: CDR1 DFQATT and CDR2 SNEGSKA (reference sequence). CDR3 length: 13 amino acids. This chain's CDR3 is CSVGSSVTDEQFF. In DNA form, the CDR3 reads TGCAGTGTGGGTAGCAGTGTTACCGATGAGCAGTTCTTC.

This chain links TRBV5-1 with TRBJ2-1; D may be TRBD1 or TRBD2 (5 bases each). CDR1 is SGHRS, CDR2 YFSETQ, per germline. The CDR3 runs to 15 residues. The germline V and J ends were trimmed by 9 bases and 0 bases, with 16 bases remaining between them. The CDR3 sequence: CATSGDLGSYNEQFF. CDR3 sequence (DNA): TGCGCCACCTCCGGGGACCTTGGCTCCTACAATGAGCAGTTCTTC.

The CDR3 bases are TGTGCCAGCAGCCAATGGGAAGGGGATGAAAAACTGTTTTTT. Translating gives CASSQWEGDEKLFF. The rearrangement links TRBV3-1 to TRBJ1-4; D is possibly TRBD1 (5 bases). This CDR3 is 14 amino acids long. Germline CDR1 LGHDT, CDR2 YNNKEL (reference sequence). V was clipped by 2 bases and J by 6 bases, with 10 bases between them.

In its sample, this clonotype was seen a few times. The J gene is TRBJ1-4, the V gene TRBV5-1; 8 positions match TRBD1. In germline, CDR1 is SGHRS, CDR2 YFSETQ. This CDR3 has 15 amino acids. The ends lost 4 bases at V and 3 bases at J; junction bases unmatched: 5. The CDR3 DNA reads as TGCGCCAGCAGCGAGCAGGGGGCAGCTAATGAAAAACTGTTTTTT. Amino acids: CASSEQGAANEKLFF. The full variable domain, with the rest looked up from reference TRBV5-1 and TRBJ1-4, is KAGVTQTPRYLIKTRGQQVTLSCSPISGHRSVSWYQQTPGQGLQFLFEYFSETQRNKGNFPGRFSGRQFSNSRSEMNVSTLELGDSALYLCASSEQGAANEKLFFGSGTQLSVL.

This clonotype was observed a few times. The chain is built from TRBV19 and TRBJ1-2; D gene uncertain. V lost 3 bases to trimming and J lost 4 bases, with 15 bases between them. CDR3 size: 15 residues. Germline-derived CDR1 and CDR2 are LNHDA and SQIVND (reference sequence). CDR3 protein: CASSIPRGGAYGYTF. The CDR3 DNA follows: TGTGCCAGTAGTATCCCACGGGGAGGAGCCTATGGCTACACCTTC.

This clonotype was picked up many times. This chain joins TRBV4-2 and TRBJ2-7; perhaps TRBD1 as D (6 bases). The V gene's germline CDR1 is LGHNA and CDR2 YNFKEQ. This CDR3 spans 15 amino acids. Deletions cut 0 bases from V and 3 bases from J, with 12 bases between. This CDR3 reads CASSQERSRGYEQYF. For the CDR3, the DNA is TGTGCCAGCAGCCAAGAGAGGAGCAGGGGCTACGAGCAGTACTTC.

This clonotype was found a few times. V usage is TRBV20-1 and J usage is TRBJ2-2, with D possibly matching TRBD2 (5 bases). The CDR3 runs 13 residues. V was cut by 3 bases and J by 4 bases, with 9 bases left in between. CDR1 is DFQATT and CDR2 is SNEGSKA in the germline V gene (reference sequence). CDR3 in DNA: TGCAGTGCTAGGCGGGTACTCACCGGGGAGCTGTTTTTT. It translates to CSARRVLTGELFF.

This clonotype was detected many times. The chain couples TRBV4-1 to TRBJ1-1, with D maybe TRBD1 (6 bases). The CDR3 length is 14 residues. Germline CDR1 reads MGHRA; CDR2 reads YSYEKL. V dropped 5 bases and J dropped 4 bases, with 14 bases sitting between them. The CDR3 protein is CASSYREEGTEAFF. CDR3 nucleotides: TGCGCCAGCAGCTACAGGGAAGAAGGCACTGAAGCTTTCTTT.

This clonotype was seen a handful of times. The J gene is TRBJ2-7, the V gene TRBV4-1; tentatively, D is TRBD1 (5 bases). V was trimmed by 6 bases and J by 6 bases, leaving 6 bases between them. CDR3 length equals 10 residues. CDR1 and CDR2 from the germline V gene are MGHRA and YSYEKL. The CDR3 nucleotides read TGCGCCAGCAGTGGGGCCGAGCAGTACTTC. Its translation: CASSGAEQYF.

The CDR3 DNA reads as TGTGCCAGCAGCACTTTCGGCTCTTCTACTGGAAACACCATATATTTT. It codes for CASSTFGSSTGNTIYF. The chain recombines TRBV7-2 with TRBJ1-3; no definite D call. This CDR3 spans 16 amino acids. Germline V lookup: CDR1 SGHTA, CDR2 FQGNSA. Trimming removed 5 bases at V and 2 bases at J, with 16 bases between.